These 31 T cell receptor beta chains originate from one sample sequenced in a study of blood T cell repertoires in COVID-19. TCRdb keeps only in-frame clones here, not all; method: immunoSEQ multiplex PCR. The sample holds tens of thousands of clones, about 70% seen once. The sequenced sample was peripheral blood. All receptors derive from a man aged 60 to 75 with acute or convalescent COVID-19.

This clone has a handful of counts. DNA for the CDR3: TGTGCCAGCAGCTCTCAGGGGGTCCACGAGCAGTACTTC. Its translation is CASSSQGVHEQYF. The genes are TRBV7-9 and TRBJ2-7; 7 bases agree with TRBD1. V gave up 4 bases and J gave up 5 bases; unmatched junction bases: 5. The CDR3 has 13 amino acids. CDR1 is SEHNR and CDR2 is FQNEAQ in the germline V gene (reference sequence).

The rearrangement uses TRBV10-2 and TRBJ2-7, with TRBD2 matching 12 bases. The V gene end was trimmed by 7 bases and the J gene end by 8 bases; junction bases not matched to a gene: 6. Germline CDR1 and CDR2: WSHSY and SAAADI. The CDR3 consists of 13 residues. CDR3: CASTTSGSSKQYF. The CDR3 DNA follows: TGCGCCAGCACGACTAGCGGGAGCTCAAAGCAGTACTTC.

CDR3 region: CASSETGGDEQFF. The CDR3 DNA follows: TGTGCCAGCAGTGAAACGGGGGGGGATGAGCAGTTCTTC. J is TRBJ2-1 and V is TRBV25-1; 8 bases agree with TRBD2. Germline lookup yields CDR1 MGHDK and CDR2 SYGVNS. The CDR3 is made up of 13 amino acids. J gave up 8 bases and V 2 bases, and 2 bases lay outside the gene matches.

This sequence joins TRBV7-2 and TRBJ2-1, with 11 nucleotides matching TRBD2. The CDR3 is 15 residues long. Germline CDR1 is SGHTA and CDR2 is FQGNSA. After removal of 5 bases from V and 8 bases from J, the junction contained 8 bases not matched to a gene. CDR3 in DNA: TGTGCCAGCAGCATTAGCGGGGGGGCCGGGGATGAGCAGTTCTTC. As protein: CASSISGGAGDEQFF. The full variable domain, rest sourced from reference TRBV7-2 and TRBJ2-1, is GAGVSQSPSNKVTEKGKDVELRCDPISGHTALYWYRQSLGQGLEFLIYFQGNSAPDKSGLPSDRFSAERTGGSVSTLTIQRTQQEDSAVYLCASSISGGAGDEQFFGPGTRLTVL.

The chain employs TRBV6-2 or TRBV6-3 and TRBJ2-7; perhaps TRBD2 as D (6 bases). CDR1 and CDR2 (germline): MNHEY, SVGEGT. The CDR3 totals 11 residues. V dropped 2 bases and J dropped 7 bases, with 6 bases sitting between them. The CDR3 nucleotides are TGTGCCAGCAGTTACCGGGGGGAGCAGTACTTC. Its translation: CASSYRGEQYF.

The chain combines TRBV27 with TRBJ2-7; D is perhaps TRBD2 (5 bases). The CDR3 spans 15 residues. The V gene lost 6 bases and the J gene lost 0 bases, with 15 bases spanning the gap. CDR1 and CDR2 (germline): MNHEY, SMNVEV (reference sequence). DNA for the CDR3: TGTGCCAGCAGCCCTTCCCGGCGGGCCTCCTACGAGCAGTACGTC. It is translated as CASSPSRRASYEQYV.

The CDR3 loop is CASSQDAGAPPHNEQFF. DNA of the CDR3: TGTGCCAGCAGCCAAGATGCAGGGGCCCCCCCACACAATGAGCAGTTCTTC. This chain joins TRBV3-1 (or the pseudogene TRBV3-2) and TRBJ2-1; weak D call: TRBD1 (6 bases). Trimming cost V 0 bases and J 5 bases, with 17 bases left between them. This CDR3 has 17 amino acids. Per germline, CDR1 LGHDT and CDR2 YNNKEL (reference sequence).

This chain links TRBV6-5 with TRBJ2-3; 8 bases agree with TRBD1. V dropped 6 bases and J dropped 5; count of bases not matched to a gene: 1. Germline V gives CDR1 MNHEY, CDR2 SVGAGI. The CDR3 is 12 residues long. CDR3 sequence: CASRDRGDTQYF. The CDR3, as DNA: TGTGCCAGCAGAGACAGGGGAGATACGCAGTATTTT.

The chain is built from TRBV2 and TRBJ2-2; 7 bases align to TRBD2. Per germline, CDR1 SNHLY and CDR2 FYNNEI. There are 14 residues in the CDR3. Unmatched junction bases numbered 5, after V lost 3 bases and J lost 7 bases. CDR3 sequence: CASSEAGRGGELFF. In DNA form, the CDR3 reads TGTGCCAGCAGTGAGGCGGGGAGGGGCGGGGAGCTGTTTTTT.

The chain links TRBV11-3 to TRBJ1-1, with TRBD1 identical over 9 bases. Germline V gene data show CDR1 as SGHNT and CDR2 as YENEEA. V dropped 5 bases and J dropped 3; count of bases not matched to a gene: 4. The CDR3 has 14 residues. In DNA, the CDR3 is TGTGCCAGCAGCCAAGACAGGGGGTACACTGAAGCTTTCTTT. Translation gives CASSQDRGYTEAFF.

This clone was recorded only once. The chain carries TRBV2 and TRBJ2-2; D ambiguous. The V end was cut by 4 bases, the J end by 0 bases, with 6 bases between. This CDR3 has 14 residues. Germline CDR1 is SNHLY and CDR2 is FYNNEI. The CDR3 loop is CASSATSNTGELFF. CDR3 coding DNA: TGTGCCAGCAGTGCCACTTCGAACACCGGGGAGCTGTTTTTT.

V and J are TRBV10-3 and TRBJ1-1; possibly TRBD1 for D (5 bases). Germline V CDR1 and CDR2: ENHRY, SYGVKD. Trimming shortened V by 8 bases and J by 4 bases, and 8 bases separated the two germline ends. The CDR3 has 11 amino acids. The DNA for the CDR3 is TGTGCCATCTCGGGGGGCACTGAAGCTTTCTTT. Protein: CAISGGTEAFF.

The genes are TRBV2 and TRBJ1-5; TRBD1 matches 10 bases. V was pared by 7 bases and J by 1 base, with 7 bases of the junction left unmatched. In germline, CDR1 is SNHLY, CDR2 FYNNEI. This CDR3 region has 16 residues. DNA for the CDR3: TGTGCCAGCACGGGACAGGGGTTCTCGAGCAATCAGCCCCAGCATTTT. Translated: CASTGQGFSSNQPQHF.

The CDR3 protein is CASSLGQGNLDTQYF. The CDR3 region has the DNA TGTGCCAGCAGCCTGGGACAGGGTAATTTAGATACGCAGTATTTT. This chain uses TRBV3-1 (or the pseudogene TRBV3-2) with TRBJ2-3, with 9 bases identical to TRBD1. Looked up from germline, CDR1 is LGHDT and CDR2 is YNNKEL (reference sequence). V gave up 4 bases and J gave up 5 bases; unmatched junction bases: 7. This CDR3 has 15 residues.

The CDR3: CASSPSLAGGTDTQYF. Written as DNA, the CDR3 is TGTGCCAGCAGCCCGAGTTTGGCGGGGGGGACAGATACGCAGTATTTT. The chain combines TRBV3-1 (or the pseudogene TRBV3-2) with TRBJ2-3; the match to TRBD2 covers 9 bases. V was pared by 4 bases and J by 3 bases, with 8 bases of the junction left unmatched. The CDR3 is 16 amino acids. The germline gives CDR1 LGHDT, CDR2 YNNKEL (reference sequence).

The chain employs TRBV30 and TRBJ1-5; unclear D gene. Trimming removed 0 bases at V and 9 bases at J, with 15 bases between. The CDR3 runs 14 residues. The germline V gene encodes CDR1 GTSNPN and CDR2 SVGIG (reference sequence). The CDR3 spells CAWSVMGGSWPQHF. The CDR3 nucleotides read TGTGCCTGGAGTGTAATGGGCGGGAGTTGGCCCCAGCATTTT.

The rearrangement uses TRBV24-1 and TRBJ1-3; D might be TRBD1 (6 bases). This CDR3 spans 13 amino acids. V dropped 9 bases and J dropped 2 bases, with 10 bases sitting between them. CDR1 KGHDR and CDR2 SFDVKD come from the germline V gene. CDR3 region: CATAGVPGNTIYF. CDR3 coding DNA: TGTGCCACCGCAGGGGTCCCTGGAAACACCATATATTTT.

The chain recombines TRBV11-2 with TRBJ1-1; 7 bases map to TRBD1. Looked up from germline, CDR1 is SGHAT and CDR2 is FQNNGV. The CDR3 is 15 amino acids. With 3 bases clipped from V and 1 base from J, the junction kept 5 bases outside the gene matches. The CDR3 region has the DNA TGTGCCAGCAGCTTCGTCCGACAGGGGAACACTGAAGCTTTCTTT. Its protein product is CASSFVRQGNTEAFF.

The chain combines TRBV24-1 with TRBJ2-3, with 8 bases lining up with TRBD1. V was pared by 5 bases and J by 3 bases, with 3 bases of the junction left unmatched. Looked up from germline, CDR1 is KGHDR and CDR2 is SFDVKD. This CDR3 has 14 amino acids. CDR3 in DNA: TGTGCCACCAGTGCAGGGGGCGGGACAGATACGCAGTATTTT. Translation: CATSAGGGTDTQYF.

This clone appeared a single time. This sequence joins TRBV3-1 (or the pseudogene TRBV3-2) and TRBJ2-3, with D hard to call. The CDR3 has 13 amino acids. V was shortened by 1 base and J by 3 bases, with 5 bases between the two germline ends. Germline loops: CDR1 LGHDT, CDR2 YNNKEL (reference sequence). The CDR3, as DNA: TGTGCCAGCAGCCAAGGGCGGACAGATACGCAGTATTTT. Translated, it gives CASSQGRTDTQYF.

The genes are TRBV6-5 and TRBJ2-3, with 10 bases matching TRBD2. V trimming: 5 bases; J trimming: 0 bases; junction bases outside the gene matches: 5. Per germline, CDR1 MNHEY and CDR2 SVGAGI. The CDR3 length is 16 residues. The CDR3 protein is CASSHLTSGSTDTQYF. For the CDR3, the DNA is TGTGCCAGCAGTCACTTGACTAGCGGGAGCACAGATACGCAGTATTTT.

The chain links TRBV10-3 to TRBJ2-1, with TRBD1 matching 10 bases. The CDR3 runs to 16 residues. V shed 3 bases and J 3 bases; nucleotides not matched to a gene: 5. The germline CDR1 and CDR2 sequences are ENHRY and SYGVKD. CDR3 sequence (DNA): TGTGCCATCAGTGACGGGGACAGGGGAATCTACAATGAGCAGTTCTTC. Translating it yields CAISDGDRGIYNEQFF.

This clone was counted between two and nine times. CDR3 in amino acids: CASSGKGQDYGYTF. CDR3 bases: TGTGCCAGCTCTGGAAAGGGACAAGACTATGGCTACACCTTC. This sequence joins TRBV2 and TRBJ1-2; weak D call: TRBD1 (6 bases). The V end lost 8 bases, the J end lost 3 bases, and 16 bases lay between the germline ends. The CDR3 spans 14 residues. CDR1 is SNHLY and CDR2 is FYNNEI in the germline V gene.

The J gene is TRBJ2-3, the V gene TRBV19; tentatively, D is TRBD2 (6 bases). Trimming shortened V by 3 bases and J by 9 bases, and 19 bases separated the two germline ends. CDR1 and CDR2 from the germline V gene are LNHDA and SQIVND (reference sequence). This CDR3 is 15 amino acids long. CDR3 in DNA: TGTGCCAGTAGTATCGGGGGTTCTGACCAGAGGACGCAGTATTTT. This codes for CASSIGGSDQRTQYF. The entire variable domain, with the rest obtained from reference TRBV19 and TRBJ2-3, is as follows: DGGITQSPKYLFRKEGQNVTLSCEQNLNHDAMYWYRQDPGQGLRLIYYSQIVNDFQKGDIAEGYSVSREKKESFPLTVTSAQKNPTAFYLCASSIGGSDQRTQYFGPGTRLTVL.

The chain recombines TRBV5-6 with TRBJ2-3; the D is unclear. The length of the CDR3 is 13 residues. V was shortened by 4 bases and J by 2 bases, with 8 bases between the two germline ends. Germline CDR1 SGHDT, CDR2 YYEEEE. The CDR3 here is CASSPVPTDTQYF. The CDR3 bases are TGTGCCAGCAGCCCGGTCCCCACAGATACGCAGTATTTT.

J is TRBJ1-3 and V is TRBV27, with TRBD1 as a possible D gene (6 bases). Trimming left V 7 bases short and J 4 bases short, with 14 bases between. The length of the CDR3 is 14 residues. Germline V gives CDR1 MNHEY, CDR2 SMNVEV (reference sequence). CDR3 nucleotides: TGTGCCAGCAAAATCCAGGGGAGAGGAAACACCATATATTTT. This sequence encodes CASKIQGRGNTIYF.

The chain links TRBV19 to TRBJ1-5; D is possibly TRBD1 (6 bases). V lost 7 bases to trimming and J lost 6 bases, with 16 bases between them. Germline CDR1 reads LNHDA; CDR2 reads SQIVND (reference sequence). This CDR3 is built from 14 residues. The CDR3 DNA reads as TGTGCCAGTACCGATACCTACAGGGTTCAGCCCCAGCATTTT. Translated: CASTDTYRVQPQHF.

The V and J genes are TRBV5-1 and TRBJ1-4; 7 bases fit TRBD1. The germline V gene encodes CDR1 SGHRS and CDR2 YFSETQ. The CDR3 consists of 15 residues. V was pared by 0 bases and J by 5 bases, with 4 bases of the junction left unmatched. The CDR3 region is CASSLGRGQNEKLFF. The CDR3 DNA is TGCGCCAGCAGCTTGGGTAGGGGGCAGAATGAAAAACTGTTTTTT.

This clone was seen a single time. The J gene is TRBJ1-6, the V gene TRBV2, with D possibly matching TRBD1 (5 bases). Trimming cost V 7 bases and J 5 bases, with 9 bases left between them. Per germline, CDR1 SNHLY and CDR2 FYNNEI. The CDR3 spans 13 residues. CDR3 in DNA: TGTGCCAGCATAGCAGGGAATAATTCACCCCTCCACTTT. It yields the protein CASIAGNNSPLHF. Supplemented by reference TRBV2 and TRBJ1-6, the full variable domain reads EPEVTQTPSHQVTQMGQEVILRCVPISNHLYFYWYRQILGQKVEFLVSFYNNEISEKSEIFDDQFSVERPDGSNFTLKIRSTKLEDSAMYFCASIAGNNSPLHFGNGTRLTVT.

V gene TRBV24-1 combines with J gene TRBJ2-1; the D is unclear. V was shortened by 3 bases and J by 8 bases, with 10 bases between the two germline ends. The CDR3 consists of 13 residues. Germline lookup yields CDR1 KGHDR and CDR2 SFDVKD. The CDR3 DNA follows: TGTGCCACCAGTGATAGTGGTGTAGATGAGCAGTTCTTC. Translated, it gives CATSDSGVDEQFF.

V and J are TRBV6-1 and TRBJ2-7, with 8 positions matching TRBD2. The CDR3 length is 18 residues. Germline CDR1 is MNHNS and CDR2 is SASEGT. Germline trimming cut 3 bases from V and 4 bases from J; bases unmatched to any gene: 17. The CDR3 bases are TGTGCCAGCAGTGAGGAACCGGGAGGGGCAGAACGGCCGTACGAGCAGTACTTC. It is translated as CASSEEPGGAERPYEQYF.